This is a list of T cell receptor beta chains from one sample in a study of blood T cell repertoires in COVID-19. Profiling relied on immunoSEQ multiplex PCR, and the TCRdb table lists in-frame clones only, not all of them. The table lists some 120,000 clones, about 86% of them singletons, with around 0.81% in the top ten. The sequencing input was peripheral blood. All receptors come from a woman between 50 and 59 years old with active or convalescent COVID-19. CDR3s include the opening cysteine and the closing phenylalanine or tryptophan. A D gene is named only where the DNA matches it firmly. Size tells how often a clone was seen (once, few, many) or the class of an expanded clone, and some rows leave it out.

abundance	v_gene	d_gene	j_gene	CDR3nt	CDR3aa
few	TRBV28	TRBD2	TRBJ2-1	TGTGCCAGCAGCAAACTAGCGGGACAGTTTTACAATGAGCAGTTCTTC	CASSKLAGQFYNEQFF
-	TRBV6-5	-	TRBJ1-3	TGTGCCAGCCAAACGCGGGGGGCCCGAAACACCATATATTTT	CASQTRGARNTIYF
-	TRBV5-1	TRBD2	TRBJ2-1	TGCGCCAGCAGCTTGGTCGCTAGCGGGATCGGGTACAATGAGCAGTTCTTC	CASSLVASGIGYNEQFF
-	TRBV2	-	TRBJ2-7	TGTGCCAGCATAGCAGGGATCGACGAGCAGTACTTC	CASIAGIDEQYF
-	TRBV18	-	TRBJ2-1	TGTGCCAGCTCACCCCTCGGGGAGTCTCACAATGAGCAGTTCTTC	CASSPLGESHNEQFF
-	TRBV7-9	TRBD1	TRBJ1-3	TGTGCCAGCAGCTTAGCTCCGGACAGGGCTGGAAACACCATATATTTT	CASSLAPDRAGNTIYF
-	TRBV18	TRBD2	TRBJ2-1	TGTGCCAGCTCTGGGACTAGCGGGAGCAGTGAGCAGTTCTTC	CASSGTSGSSEQFF
-	TRBV11-3	TRBD1	TRBJ2-2	TGTGCCAGCAGCCCAGGGGGCAGCGGGGAGCTGTTTTTT	CASSPGGSGELFF
-	TRBV9	TRBD1	TRBJ1-1	TGTGCCAGCAGCGGACATACGATCCGGGACAGGAAGGGAGCTTTCTTT	CASSGHTIRDRKGAFF
-	TRBV13	-	TRBJ2-3	TGTGCCAGCGCAGCTGGCGGAAACACAGATACGCAGTATTTT	CASAAGGNTDTQYF
-	TRBV30	-	TRBJ1-6	TGTGCCTGGAGTCCTACAGGGTTGATGTCACCCCTCCACTTT	CAWSPTGLMSPLHF
-	TRBV19	TRBD1	TRBJ1-1	TGTGCCAGTAGTATACCGACTCAGGGGGACACTGAAGCTTTCTTT	CASSIPTQGDTEAFF
once	TRBV28	-	TRBJ2-5	TGTGCCAGCAGTTTAGCGGGGAAAGAGACCCAGTACTTC	CASSLAGKETQYF
-	TRBV18	-	TRBJ2-3	TGTGCCAGCTCACCCCGATTAGACAGGTCTATCTGGGATACGCAGTATTTT	CASSPRLDRSIWDTQYF
-	TRBV29-1	-	TRBJ2-3	TGCAGCGTGAGGGGGACGTCCACTAGCACAGATACGCAGTATTTT	CSVRGTSTSTDTQYF
-	TRBV6-5	-	TRBJ2-7	TGTGCCAGCAGTCCTCGCGGGTCCTACGAGCAGTACTTC	CASSPRGSYEQYF
-	TRBV5-1	-	TRBJ2-3	TGCGCCAGCAGCTTGGGGTCTAACACAGATACGCAGTATTTT	CASSLGSNTDTQYF
-	TRBV7-2	-	TRBJ1-2	TGTGCCAGCAGCGCCCCGACTAGAAACCAGTATGGCTACACCTTC	CASSAPTRNQYGYTF
few	TRBV9	-	TRBJ1-2	TGTGCCAGCAGCGTAGACGACAGCCTGCCCTATGGCTACACCTTC	CASSVDDSLPYGYTF
-	TRBV3-1/TRBV3-2	-	TRBJ2-2	TGTGCCAGCAGCCAAGAATCGGAAGGCAGGGGCCCCAACACCGGGGAGCTGTTTTTT	CASSQESEGRGPNTGELFF
-	TRBV25-1	-	TRBJ1-6	TGTGCCAGCAGTGAACAGGATAATTCACCCCTCCACTTT	CASSEQDNSPLHF
-	TRBV29-1	TRBD2	TRBJ2-3	TGCAGCGTTGAAGTAGCGGGAGTTGGCGATACGCAGTATTTT	CSVEVAGVGDTQYF
-	TRBV5-6	TRBD2	TRBJ2-3	TGTGCCAGCAGCCTCGGCCCCCGGGAGGAGTATTTT	CASSLGPREEYF
-	TRBV10-2	TRBD2	TRBJ2-1	TGCGCCAGCAGTGATGAGGTCTGGCCTAGCGGGAACAATGAGCAGTTCTTC	CASSDEVWPSGNNEQFF
-	TRBV28	TRBD2	TRBJ2-1	TGTGCCAGCAGTCCCCAGCGGGGGTCCGAAAATGAGCAGTTCTTC	CASSPQRGSENEQFF
once	TRBV10-3	TRBD1	TRBJ1-1	TGTGCCATCAGTAGGACAGGGGGCATTGGCACTGAAGCTTTCTTT	CAISRTGGIGTEAFF
-	TRBV5-1	TRBD1	TRBJ2-7	TGCGCCAGCAGCCCCACGGGACAGAGCTCCTACGAGCAGTACTTC	CASSPTGQSSYEQYF
-	TRBV11-3	-	TRBJ2-1	TGTGCCAGCAGCTTAGGACAAGGCAATGAGCAGTTCTTC	CASSLGQGNEQFF
-	TRBV5-5	-	TRBJ2-3	TGTGCCAGCAGCTTCCCGCGGCAAAGGGGAACAGATACGCAGTATTTT	CASSFPRQRGTDTQYF
-	TRBV7-6	TRBD1	TRBJ2-2	TGTGCCAGCAGCTTACTGACAGGGGCAGATACCGGGGAGCTGTTTTTT	CASSLLTGADTGELFF
-	TRBV19	TRBD2	TRBJ2-1	TGTGCCAGTAGGCGGGAGCGTGATGAGCAGTTCTTC	CASRRERDEQFF
-	TRBV28	-	TRBJ1-3	TGTGCCAGCAGACCCCAGGGGCACAGCTCTGGAAACACCATATATTTT	CASRPQGHSSGNTIYF
-	TRBV28	TRBD2	TRBJ2-7	TGTGCCAGCAGCGATATTAGCGGGAGTCTCTACGAGCAGTACTTC	CASSDISGSLYEQYF
-	TRBV7-6	-	TRBJ2-2	TGTGCCAGCAGCTTAACACAGGGAATGAACACCGGGGAGCTGTTTTTT	CASSLTQGMNTGELFF
once	TRBV27	TRBD2	TRBJ2-1	TGTGCCAGCAGTCCCCCCGGGGCTAGCGGGAGGCCCACAGTGTTCTTC	CASSPPGASGRPTVFF
-	TRBV5-1	TRBD2	TRBJ2-1	TGCGCCACCGTCCTTGGGACTAGGGACGCGGTTGGGAATGAGCAGTTCTTC	CATVLGTRDAVGNEQFF
-	TRBV4-2	-	TRBJ1-2	TGTGCCAGCAGCCAAGTCTCCGATGGCTACACCTTC	CASSQVSDGYTF
-	TRBV4-1	-	TRBJ2-1	TGCGCCAGCAGCCACAGTATAGCGGAGGGGCAGTTCTTC	CASSHSIAEGQFF
few	TRBV19	TRBD1	TRBJ1-6	TGTGCCAGTAGTATTTCCGGGACAGGGGAGTCACCCCTCCACTTT	CASSISGTGESPLHF
-	TRBV7-9	-	TRBJ2-1	TGTGCCAGCAGCCGCGATCTGATTCTTTACAATGAGCAGTTCTTC	CASSRDLILYNEQFF
-	TRBV15	TRBD2	TRBJ2-3	TGTGCCACCAGCAGAGATGGTAGCGGGAAGACAGATACGCAGTATTTT	CATSRDGSGKTDTQYF
once	TRBV7-9	-	TRBJ1-4	TGTGCCAGCAGCTTAATCGGTGAAAAACTGTTTTTT	CASSLIGEKLFF
-	TRBV28	-	TRBJ1-5	TGTGCCAGCAGTTTTAGGGGTCAGCCCCAGCATTTT	CASSFRGQPQHF
-	TRBV28	-	TRBJ1-2	TGTGCCAGCAGATTACCGGGGAACTATGGCTACACCTTC	CASRLPGNYGYTF
-	TRBV6-5	-	TRBJ2-7	TGTGCCAGCAGTTACTCCCGCAACAAATTGACTAGTATGCAGTACTTC	CASSYSRNKLTSMQYF
-	TRBV30	TRBD2	TRBJ2-3	TGTGCCTGGAGTGCTAGCGGGAGTAAAGATACGCAGTATTTT	CAWSASGSKDTQYF
-	TRBV6-2/TRBV6-3	TRBD1	TRBJ2-5	TGTGCCAGCAGTCCGGGACAGGGGGCTGGGGAGACCCAGTACTTC	CASSPGQGAGETQYF
few	TRBV24-1	TRBD1	TRBJ1-3	TGTGCCACCTCCCAGGGGGAGAACTCTGGAAACACCATATATTTT	CATSQGENSGNTIYF
-	TRBV28	TRBD2	TRBJ2-3	TGTGCCAGCAGCCGTGGACTAGCGGGAAAGATGGGGGGGCGAGATACGCAGTATTTT	CASSRGLAGKMGGRDTQYF
-	TRBV28	-	TRBJ1-2	TGTGCCAGCAGATCGGGGGTGGACTATGGCTACACCTTC	CASRSGVDYGYTF
-	TRBV5-4	-	TRBJ1-4	TGTGCCAGCAGCTTAGCAGGGAGGGAAGAAAAACTGTTTTTT	CASSLAGREEKLFF
-	TRBV9	TRBD2	TRBJ2-1	TGTGCCAGCAGCGTAGGCGGGAGACGAGGGAATGAGCAGTTCTTC	CASSVGGRRGNEQFF
-	TRBV25-1	-	TRBJ2-3	TGTGCCAGCAGGTCCTCTTTAATTTCCGATACGCAGTATTTT	CASRSSLISDTQYF